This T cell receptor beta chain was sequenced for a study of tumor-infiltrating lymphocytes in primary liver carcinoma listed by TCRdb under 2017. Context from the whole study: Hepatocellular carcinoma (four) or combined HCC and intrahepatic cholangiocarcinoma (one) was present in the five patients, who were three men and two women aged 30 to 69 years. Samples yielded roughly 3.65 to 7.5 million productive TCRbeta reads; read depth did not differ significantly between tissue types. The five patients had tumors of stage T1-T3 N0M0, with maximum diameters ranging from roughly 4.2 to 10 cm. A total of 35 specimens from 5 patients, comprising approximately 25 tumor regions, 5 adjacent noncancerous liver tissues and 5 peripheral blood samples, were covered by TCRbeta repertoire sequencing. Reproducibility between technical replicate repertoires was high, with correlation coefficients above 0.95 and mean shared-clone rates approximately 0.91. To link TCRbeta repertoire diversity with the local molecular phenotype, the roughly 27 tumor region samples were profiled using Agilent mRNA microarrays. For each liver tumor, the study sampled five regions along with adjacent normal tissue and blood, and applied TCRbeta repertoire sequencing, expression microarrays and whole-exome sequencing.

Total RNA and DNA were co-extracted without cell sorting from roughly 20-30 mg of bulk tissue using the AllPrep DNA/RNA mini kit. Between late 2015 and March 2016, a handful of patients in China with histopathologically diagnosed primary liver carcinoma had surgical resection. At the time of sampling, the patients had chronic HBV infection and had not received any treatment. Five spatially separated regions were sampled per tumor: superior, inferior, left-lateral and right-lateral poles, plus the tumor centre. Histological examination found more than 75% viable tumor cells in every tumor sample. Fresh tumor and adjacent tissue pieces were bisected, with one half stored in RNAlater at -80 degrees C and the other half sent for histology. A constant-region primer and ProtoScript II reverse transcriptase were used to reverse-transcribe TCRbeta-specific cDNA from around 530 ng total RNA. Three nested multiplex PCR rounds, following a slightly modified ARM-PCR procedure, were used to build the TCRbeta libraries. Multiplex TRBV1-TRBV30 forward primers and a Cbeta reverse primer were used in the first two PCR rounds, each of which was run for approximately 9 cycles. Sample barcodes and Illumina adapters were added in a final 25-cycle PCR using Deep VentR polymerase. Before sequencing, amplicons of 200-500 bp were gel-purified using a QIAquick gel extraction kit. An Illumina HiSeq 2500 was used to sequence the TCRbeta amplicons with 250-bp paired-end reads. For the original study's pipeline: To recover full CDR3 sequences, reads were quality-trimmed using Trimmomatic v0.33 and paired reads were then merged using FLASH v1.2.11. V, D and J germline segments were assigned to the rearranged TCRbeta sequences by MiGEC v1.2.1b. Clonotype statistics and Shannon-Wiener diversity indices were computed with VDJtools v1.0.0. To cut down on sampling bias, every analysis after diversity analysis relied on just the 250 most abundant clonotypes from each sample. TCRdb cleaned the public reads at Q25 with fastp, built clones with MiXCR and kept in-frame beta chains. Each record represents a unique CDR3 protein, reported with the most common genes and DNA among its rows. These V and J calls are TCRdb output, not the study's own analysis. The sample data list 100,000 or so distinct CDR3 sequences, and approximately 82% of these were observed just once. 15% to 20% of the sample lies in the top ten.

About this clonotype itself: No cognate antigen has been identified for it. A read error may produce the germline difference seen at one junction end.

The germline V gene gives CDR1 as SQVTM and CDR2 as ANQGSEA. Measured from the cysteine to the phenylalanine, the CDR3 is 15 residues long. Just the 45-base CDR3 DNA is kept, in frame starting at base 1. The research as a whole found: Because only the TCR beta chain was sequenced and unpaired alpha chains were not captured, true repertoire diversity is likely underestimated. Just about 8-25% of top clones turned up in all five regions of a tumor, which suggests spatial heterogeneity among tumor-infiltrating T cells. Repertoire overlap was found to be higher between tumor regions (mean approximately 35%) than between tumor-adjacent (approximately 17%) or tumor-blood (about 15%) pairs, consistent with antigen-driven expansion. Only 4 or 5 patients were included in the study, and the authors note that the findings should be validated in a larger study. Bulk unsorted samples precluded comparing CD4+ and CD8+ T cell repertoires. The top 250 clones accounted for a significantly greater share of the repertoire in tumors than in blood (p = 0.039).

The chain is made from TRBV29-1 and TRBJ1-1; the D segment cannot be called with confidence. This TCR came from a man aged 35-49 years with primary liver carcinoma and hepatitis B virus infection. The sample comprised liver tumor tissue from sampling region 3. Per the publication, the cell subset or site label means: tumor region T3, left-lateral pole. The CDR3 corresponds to CSATPGWAMNTGAFF. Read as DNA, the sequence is TGCAGCGCTACCCCCGGTTGGGCAATGAACACTGGAGCTTTCTTT.